Sequencing of this T cell receptor beta chain was carried out in a study of cytomegalovirus exposure and HLA in healthy donors. As regards this clone: Its antigen is not identified.

Study-wide results and caveats: A later analysis revealed that TCR association rates differed between HLA loci, peaking at DRB1 and bottoming out at HLA-C. Later analysis identified a missense DCLRE1C variant that was linked to TCR beta V- and J-gene trimming. Presence/absence analyses treated sequencing depth as roughly uniform across donors.

This CDR3 has 16 amino acids. Trimming stripped 4 bases from V and 6 bases from J, with 16 bases between. The V gene's germline CDR1 is KGHSH and CDR2 LQKENI. Primers: 60 Vbeta forward and 13 Jbeta reverse. Some clones are missing from TCRdb's copy, which holds only in-frame ones; the method was immunoSEQ multiplex PCR. Among roughly 200,000 clones listed, 77% were seen once. This chain uses TRBV18 with TRBJ1-6, with a possible D match to TRBD1 (5 bases). The receptor was isolated from a woman aged 55-69 years in good health and CMV-seropositive. Sequencing was performed on PBMCs. CDR3 in amino acids: CASSRISGKGNSPLHF. For the CDR3, the DNA is TGTGCCAGCTCACGAATCTCAGGGAAGGGTAATTCACCCCTCCACTTT.